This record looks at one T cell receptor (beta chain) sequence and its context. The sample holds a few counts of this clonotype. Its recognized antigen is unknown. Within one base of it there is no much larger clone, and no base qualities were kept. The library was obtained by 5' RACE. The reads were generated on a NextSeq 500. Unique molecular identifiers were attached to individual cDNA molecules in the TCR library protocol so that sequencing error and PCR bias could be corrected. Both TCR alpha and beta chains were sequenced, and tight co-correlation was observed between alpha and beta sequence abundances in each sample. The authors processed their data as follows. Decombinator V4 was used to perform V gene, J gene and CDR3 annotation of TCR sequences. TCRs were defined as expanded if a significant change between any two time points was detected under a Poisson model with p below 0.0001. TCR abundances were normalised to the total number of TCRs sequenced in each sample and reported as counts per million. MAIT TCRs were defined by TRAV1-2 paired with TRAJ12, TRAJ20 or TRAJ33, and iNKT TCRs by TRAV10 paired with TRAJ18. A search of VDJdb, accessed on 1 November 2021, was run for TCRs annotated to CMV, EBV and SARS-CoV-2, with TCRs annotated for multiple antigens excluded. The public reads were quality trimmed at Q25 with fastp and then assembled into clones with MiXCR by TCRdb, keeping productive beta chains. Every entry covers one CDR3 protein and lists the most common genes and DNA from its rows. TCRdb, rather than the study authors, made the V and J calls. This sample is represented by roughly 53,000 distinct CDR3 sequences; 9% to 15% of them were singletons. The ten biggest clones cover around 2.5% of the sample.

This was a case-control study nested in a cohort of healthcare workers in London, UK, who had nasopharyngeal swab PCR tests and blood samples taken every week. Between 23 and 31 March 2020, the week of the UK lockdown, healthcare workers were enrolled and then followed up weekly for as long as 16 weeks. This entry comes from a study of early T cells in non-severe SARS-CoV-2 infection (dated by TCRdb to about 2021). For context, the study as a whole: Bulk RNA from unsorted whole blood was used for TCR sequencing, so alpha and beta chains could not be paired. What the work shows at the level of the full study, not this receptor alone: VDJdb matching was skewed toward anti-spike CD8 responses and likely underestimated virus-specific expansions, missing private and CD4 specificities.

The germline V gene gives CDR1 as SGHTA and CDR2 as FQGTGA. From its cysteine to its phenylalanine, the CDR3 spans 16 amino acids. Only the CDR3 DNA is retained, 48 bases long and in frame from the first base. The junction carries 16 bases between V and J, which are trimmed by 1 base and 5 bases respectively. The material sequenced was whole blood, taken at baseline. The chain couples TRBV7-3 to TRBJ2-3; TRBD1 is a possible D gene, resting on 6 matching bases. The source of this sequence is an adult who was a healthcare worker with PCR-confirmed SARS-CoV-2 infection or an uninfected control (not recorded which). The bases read TGTGCCAGCAGCTTAAGGGGGCAAGCCCAAAGAGATACGCAGTATTTT. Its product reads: CASSLRGQAQRDTQYF.